These 20 T cell receptor beta chains share one sample of origin, sequenced in a study of identical twins. TCRdb re-derived calls from the 5' RACE reads in MiXCR, one entry per CDR3 protein. The data show 510,000 or so distinct CDR3 sequences, approximately 14% seen once. The data also belong to a second study, concerning yellow fever vaccine responses in identical twins.

Sequencing was carried out using CD4+ T cells sorted from blood. The receptors were sampled from a woman in her late teens or twenties in good health.

This clonotype was seen once. The chain couples TRBV12-3 or TRBV12-4 to TRBJ2-5, with a weak D call TRBD1 (6 bases). V shed 3 bases and J shed 3 bases, with 14 bases lying between them. The CDR3 loop spans 15 amino acids. As DNA, the CDR3 is TGTGCCAGCAGTTTGCAATGGAACAGGGAAGAGACCCAGTACTTC. Protein: CASSLQWNREETQYF.

The chain recombines TRBV6-1 with TRBJ1-4; 7 nucleotides align to TRBD1. Per germline, CDR1 MNHNS and CDR2 SASEGT. The CDR3 loop spans 15 amino acids. Trimming took 9 bases from V and 6 from J; bases not matched to a gene: 13. The CDR3, as DNA: TGTGCCAGTACGAGGGGAGGGGGCGGGCATGAAAAACTGTTTTTT. Protein product: CASTRGGGGHEKLFF.

This clonotype was detected only a few times. The rearrangement uses TRBV6-1 and TRBJ2-4; no clear D gene. The CDR3 sequence is 16 residues long. From germline, CDR1 is MNHNS and CDR2 SASEGT. The V end lost 6 bases, the J end lost 0 bases, and 15 bases lay between the germline ends. For the CDR3, the DNA is TGTGCCAGCAGCCCTCGTACTTTTTTAGCCAAAAACATTCAGTACTTC. This sequence encodes CASSPRTFLAKNIQYF.

Notes on this clonotype: At one end, the junction sequence differs from germline, possibly due to a read error. The chain carries TRBV7-9 and TRBJ2-1, with D perhaps matching TRBD1 (6 bases). CDR1 and CDR2 (germline): SEHNR, FQNEAQ (reference sequence). This CDR3 is 12 amino acids long. The CDR3 spells CASSTRDNEQFF. DNA for the CDR3: TGTGCCAGCAGCACTCGGGACAACGAGCAGTTCTTC.

A few counts support this clonotype. The chain employs TRBV25-1 and TRBJ2-1, with D maybe TRBD1 (6 bases). V was pared by 3 bases and J by 8 bases, with 17 bases between. CDR1 and CDR2 from the germline V gene are MGHDK and SYGVNS. The CDR3 contains 15 residues. The CDR3 DNA reads TGTGCCAGCAGTGATTTCAGGGGCCTACACCATGAGCAGTTCTTC. This translates into CASSDFRGLHHEQFF.

The CDR3 region is CASSPWTGEMNTEAFF. The CDR3 DNA follows: TGTGCCAGCAGCCCCTGGACAGGGGAGATGAACACTGAAGCTTTCTTT. The chain employs TRBV3-1 and TRBJ1-1, with TRBD1 matching 9 bases. The trim removed 4 bases at V and 0 bases at J, leaving 6 bases unmatched. This CDR3 is 16 amino acids long. Germline V gene data show CDR1 as LGHDT and CDR2 as YNNKEL (reference sequence).

The rearrangement joins TRBV20-1 to TRBJ2-1; 9 nucleotides match TRBD2. Trimming took 6 bases from V and 4 from J; bases not matched to a gene: 13. Germline CDR1 reads DFQATT; CDR2 reads SNEGSKA (reference sequence). This CDR3 region has 16 residues. CDR3 sequence: CSAPGPGLASYNEQFF. The DNA for the CDR3 is TGCAGTGCCCCGGGTCCGGGACTAGCCTCGTACAATGAGCAGTTCTTC.

This chain joins TRBV20-1 and TRBJ2-5, with D possibly TRBD1 on 5 matching bases. Germline CDR1 is DFQATT and CDR2 is SNEGSKA (reference sequence). There are 15 residues in the CDR3. Trimming cost V 5 bases and J 4 bases, with 20 bases left between them. The chain's CDR3 is CSARSLVIGAETQYF. CDR3 DNA: TGCAGTGCTCGGTCGTTAGTTATAGGGGCAGAGACCCAGTACTTC.

This clonotype showed up just a few times. The chain has TRBV19 and TRBJ2-3; 9 bases line up with TRBD1. Germline trimming cut 7 bases from V and 0 bases from J; bases unmatched to any gene: 5. Germline V CDR1 and CDR2: LNHDA, SQIVND (reference sequence). This CDR3 has 15 amino acids. For the CDR3, the DNA is TGTGCCAGTACCCGGGACAGGGAAAGCACAGATACGCAGTATTTT. Protein: CASTRDRESTDTQYF.

This clonotype showed up just a few times. This sequence joins TRBV3-1 and TRBJ2-1; 13 bases are a match to TRBD2. This CDR3 is built from 18 residues. Germline CDR1 reads LGHDT; CDR2 reads YNNKEL (reference sequence). V was clipped by 4 bases and J by 0 bases; unmatched bases: 6. CDR3 nucleotide sequence: TGTGCCAGCAGCCCAGAACTAGCGGGGGGGAGCTCCTACAATGAGCAGTTCTTC. Its protein is CASSPELAGGSSYNEQFF.

This clonotype was seen a handful of times. The CDR3: CSARISERAYNEQFF. Written as DNA, the CDR3 is TGCAGTGCTAGGATTAGCGAGAGAGCCTACAATGAGCAGTTCTTC. This chain links TRBV20-1 with TRBJ2-1, with D perhaps TRBD2 (5 bases). Germline CDR1 reads DFQATT; CDR2 reads SNEGSKA (reference sequence). Trimming took off 3 bases at V and 2 bases at J, with 14 bases between the two ends. CDR3 length: 15 amino acids.

The chain uses TRBV10-3 and TRBJ1-5; the match to TRBD1 covers 9 bases. Trimming took 6 bases from V and 5 from J; bases not matched to a gene: 2. Per germline, CDR1 ENHRY and CDR2 SYGVKD. This CDR3 is 13 amino acids long. CDR3 nucleotides: TGTGCCATCAGCCGGGACAGGGATCAGCCCCAGCATTTT. Amino acid sequence: CAISRDRDQPQHF.

The V gene is TRBV2, the J gene TRBJ2-7; 8 bases line up with TRBD1. V lost 5 bases, J lost 3 bases, and 9 bases stayed unmatched. Looked up from germline, CDR1 is SNHLY and CDR2 is FYNNEI. This CDR3 is built from 15 residues. The CDR3 is CASSPQATGDYEQYV. The CDR3 nucleotides are TGTGCCAGCAGTCCACAGGCGACAGGGGACTACGAGCAGTACGTC.

This clonotype was found a few times. The rearrangement uses TRBV20-1 and TRBJ2-3; no clear D gene. This CDR3 contains 12 residues. Germline V gene data show CDR1 as DFQATT and CDR2 as SNEGSKA (reference sequence). CDR3 residues: CSQVFRLDTQYF. The CDR3 coding sequence is TGCAGCCAAGTTTTCAGGTTGGATACGCAGTATTTT.

The sample holds a few counts of this clonotype. The CDR3 coding sequence is TGTGCCAGCAGCCTCCACCCCCCGGGGCTGGATGAAAAACTGTTTTTT. It translates to CASSLHPPGLDEKLFF. The chain is built from TRBV14 and TRBJ1-4, with D possibly being TRBD1 (5 bases). Between the trimmed V and J ends, which lost 4 bases and 6 bases, there was a span of 18 bases. This CDR3 is 16 amino acids long. CDR1 is SGHDN, CDR2 FVKESK, per germline.

This clonotype was counted many times. The chain uses TRBV6-2 or TRBV6-3 and TRBJ2-2; D unclear. The ends were cut back, 4 bases at V and 2 bases at J, with 11 bases in the middle. This CDR3 has 15 residues. Germline loops: CDR1 MNHEY, CDR2 SVGEGT. CDR3 coding DNA: TGTGCCAGCAGTTCAGCAGGCACAAACACCGGGGAGCTGTTTTTT. This codes for CASSSAGTNTGELFF.

This clonotype was counted a few times. J is TRBJ2-1 and V is TRBV12-3 or TRBV12-4, with 9 bases matching TRBD1. This CDR3 spans 16 amino acids. V was pared by 5 bases and J by 5 bases, with 10 bases of the junction left unmatched. CDR3 sequence reads: CASSPQQGAGNNEQFF. CDR3 in DNA: TGTGCCAGCAGTCCACAACAGGGGGCTGGAAACAATGAGCAGTTCTTC.

The V and J genes are TRBV29-1 and TRBJ1-1, with D perhaps TRBD1 (5 bases). The V end was cut by 7 bases, the J end by 5 bases, with 14 bases between. The CDR3 runs to 12 residues. Germline values: CDR1 SQVTM, CDR2 ANQGSEA. CDR3 in DNA: TGCAGCGGTAAACCGGGGGGGACTGAAGCTTTCTTT. The encoded protein is CSGKPGGTEAFF.

This clonotype was observed many times. The chain is built from TRBV5-6 and TRBJ2-1; no clear D gene. CDR3 length equals 13 residues. The germline CDR1 and CDR2 sequences are SGHDT and YYEEEE. V was shortened by 1 base and J by 12 bases, with 14 bases between the two germline ends. Here the CDR3 reads CASSLKGQKRQFF. In DNA, the CDR3 is TGTGCCAGCAGCTTGAAGGGTCAGAAGAGGCAGTTCTTC.

The chain is built from TRBV6-5 and TRBJ1-1; D not resolved. There are 13 residues in the CDR3. The V gene lost 2 bases and the J gene lost 1 base, with 5 bases spanning the gap. The germline V gene encodes CDR1 MNHEY and CDR2 SVGAGI. The CDR3 coding sequence is TGTGCCAGCAGTTACGCCAAGAACACTGAAGCTTTCTTT. Its protein is CASSYAKNTEAFF.